The source of this TCR beta chain is a study of regulatory T cells in long-lasting Graves disease. This clonotype was seen many times. Documented time point: newly diagnosed GD, antithyroid drugs for less than 3 months. Extracted PBMC RNA gave rise to the TCR library. The CDR3 has 14 amino acids. Germline V gene data show CDR1 as SGHTA and CDR2 as FQGNSA. With V trimmed by 4 bases and J by 3 bases, 4 bases remained unmatched. Arm-PCR with iRepertoire HTBI primers amplified the CDR3 regions for these TCR beta libraries. Using its own MiXCR run on the multiplex PCR reads, TCRdb lists one record per CDR3 protein. The table shows around 500,000 distinct CDR3 sequences, with about 16% occurring only once. A further study also used this sample, focusing on T cells in Graves' hyperthyroidism and ophthalmopathy.

V is TRBV7-2 and J is TRBJ2-7; 9 positions agree with TRBD1. The receptor was derived from a woman aged 35 to 59 with Graves disease. The sample here was peripheral blood mononuclear cells (PBMCs), taken at new diagnosis, from a patient treated with antithyroid drugs. CDR3 sequence: CASSSVTGGYEQYF. For the CDR3, the DNA is TGTGCCAGCAGCTCCGTGACAGGGGGCTACGAGCAGTACTTC.